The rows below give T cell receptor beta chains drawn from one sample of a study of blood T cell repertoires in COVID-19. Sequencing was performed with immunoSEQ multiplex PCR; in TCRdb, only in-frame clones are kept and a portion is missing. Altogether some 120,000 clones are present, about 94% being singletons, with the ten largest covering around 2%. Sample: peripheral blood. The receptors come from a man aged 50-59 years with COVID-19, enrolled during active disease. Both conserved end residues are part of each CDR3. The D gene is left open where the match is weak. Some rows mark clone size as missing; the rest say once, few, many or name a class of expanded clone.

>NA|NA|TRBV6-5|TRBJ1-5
TGTGCCAGCACTGGTAGGACAGTCGGGCAGCCCCAGCATTTT
CASTGRTVGQPQHF
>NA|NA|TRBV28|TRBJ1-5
TGTGCCAGCAGGCAGGGTTTTCAGCCCCAGCATTTT
CASRQGFQPQHF
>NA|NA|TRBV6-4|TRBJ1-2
TGTGCCAGCAGGCGGACAGTATACGATGGCTACACCTTC
CASRRTVYDGYTF
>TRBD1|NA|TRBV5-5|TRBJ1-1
TGTGCCAGCAGACGGTCCGGGACAGGGGCGGGGGTCACTGAAGCTTTCTTT
CASRRSGTGAGVTEAFF
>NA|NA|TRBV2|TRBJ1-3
TGTGCCAGCAGTGAAGACAGGGTCGGAAACACCATATATTTT
CASSEDRVGNTIYF
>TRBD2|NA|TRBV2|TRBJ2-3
TGTGCCAGCAGTGTGACTAGCGGGGTAGATACGCAGTATTTT
CASSVTSGVDTQYF
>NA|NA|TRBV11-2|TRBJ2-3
TGTGCCAGCAGCTTAGCCCTGGAGGGCCCAGATACGCAGTATTTT
CASSLALEGPDTQYF
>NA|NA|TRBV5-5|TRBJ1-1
TGTGCCAGCAGCTTTCATGAGACTGAAGCTTTCTTT
CASSFHETEAFF
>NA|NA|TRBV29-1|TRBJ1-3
TGCAGCGTTGTTGGGGGCACGGCTGGAAACACCATATATTTT
CSVVGGTAGNTIYF
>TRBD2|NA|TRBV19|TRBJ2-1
TGTGCCAGTAGTATAGAACCCAGCGGGAGAGGCAATGAGCAGTTCTTC
CASSIEPSGRGNEQFF
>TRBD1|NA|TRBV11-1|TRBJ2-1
TGTGCCAGCAGCTTAAATGTGGACAGGGTCAATGAGCAGTTCTTC
CASSLNVDRVNEQFF
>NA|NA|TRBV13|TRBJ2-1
TGTGCCAGCAGCTTAGACTCCGGGACTGACAATGAGCAGTTCTTC
CASSLDSGTDNEQFF
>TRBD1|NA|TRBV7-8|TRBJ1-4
TGTGCCAGCGGCTTTAGCGGGACAGGGGGCCCCTCGGAAAAACTGTTTTTT
CASGFSGTGGPSEKLFF
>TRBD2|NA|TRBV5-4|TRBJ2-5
TGTGCCAGCACCCCGGGACCACTCACTAGCGGGAGGGGAGAGACCCAGTACTTC
CASTPGPLTSGRGETQYF
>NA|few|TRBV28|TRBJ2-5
TGTGCCAGCAGTCGCCGGTTGGGGCGAGAGACCCAGTACTTC
CASSRRLGRETQYF
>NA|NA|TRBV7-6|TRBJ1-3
TGTGCCAGCAGCTTAGGGACAGTCGGAAACACCATATATTTT
CASSLGTVGNTIYF
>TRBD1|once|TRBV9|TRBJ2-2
TGTGCCAGCAGCGCCAGGGACAGTAACACCGGGGAGCTGTTTTTT
CASSARDSNTGELFF
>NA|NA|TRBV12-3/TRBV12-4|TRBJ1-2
TGTGCCAGCAGTTTAGCAGGAGGCTATGGCTACACCTTC
CASSLAGGYGYTF
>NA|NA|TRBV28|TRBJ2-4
TGTGCCAGCAGCTGGGACATTGTCAAAAACATTCAGTACTTC
CASSWDIVKNIQYF
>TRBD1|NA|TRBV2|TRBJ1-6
TGTGCCAGTTTGGGACAGAATAATTCACCCCTCCACTTT
CASLGQNNSPLHF
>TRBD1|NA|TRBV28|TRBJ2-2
TGTGCCAGCAGGGTCGGACAGGTGTTCACCGGGGAGCTGTTTTTT
CASRVGQVFTGELFF
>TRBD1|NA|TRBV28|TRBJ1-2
TGTGCCAGCAGTCTGAGACAGGGGGGCGGCTACACCTTC
CASSLRQGGGYTF
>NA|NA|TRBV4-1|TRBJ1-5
TGCGCCAGCAGCCAAGATCCTAGACAGGGCAATCAGCCCCAGCATTTT
CASSQDPRQGNQPQHF
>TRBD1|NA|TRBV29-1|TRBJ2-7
TGCAGCGTTGAGACAGGGCCCTACGAGCAGTACTTC
CSVETGPYEQYF
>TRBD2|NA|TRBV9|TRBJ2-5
TGTGCCAGCAGCGCAGAAGGGAGGGTACAAGAGACCCAGTACTTC
CASSAEGRVQETQYF
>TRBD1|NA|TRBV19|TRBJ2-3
TGTGCCAGTAGTAGGACAGGGGGAACAGATACGCAGTATTTT
CASSRTGGTDTQYF
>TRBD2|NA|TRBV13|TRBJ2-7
TGTGCCAGCAGCCAACGAGCGGGAGGTTGGAGCGAGCAGTACTTC
CASSQRAGGWSEQYF
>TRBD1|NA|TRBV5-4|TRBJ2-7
TGTGCCAGCAGCCGCCTGGGACAGGGGTACTACGAGCAGTACTTC
CASSRLGQGYYEQYF
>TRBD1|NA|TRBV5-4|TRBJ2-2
TGTGCCAGCAGCAGGGGCACAGGGGCGAACACCGGGGAGCTGTTTTTT
CASSRGTGANTGELFF
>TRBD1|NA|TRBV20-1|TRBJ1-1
TGCAGTGCTAAAAGGGACAGTGAAGCTTTCTTT
CSAKRDSEAFF
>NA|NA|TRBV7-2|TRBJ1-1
TGTGCCAGCAGCATACAGGGTCGGAACACTGAAGCTTTCTTT
CASSIQGRNTEAFF
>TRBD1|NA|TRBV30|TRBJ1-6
TGTGCCTGGAGTGTAGGCGGACAGGGGAATTCACCCCTCCACTTT
CAWSVGGQGNSPLHF
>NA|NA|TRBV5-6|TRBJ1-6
TGTGCCAGCACCACAAGGGGCAGGTTTAGTTCACCCCTCCACTTT
CASTTRGRFSSPLHF
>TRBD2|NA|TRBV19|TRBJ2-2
TGTGCCAGTAGTCGAGGGGGACTAGCGCTCGGGGAGCTGTTTTTT
CASSRGGLALGELFF
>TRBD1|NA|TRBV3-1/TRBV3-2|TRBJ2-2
TGTGCCAGCACCTCCTGGGGACAGGATTTGAGGGGGGAGCTGTTTTTT
CASTSWGQDLRGELFF
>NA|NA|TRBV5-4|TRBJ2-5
TGTGCCAGCAGCTTAACAGAAGAGACCCAGTACTTC
CASSLTEETQYF
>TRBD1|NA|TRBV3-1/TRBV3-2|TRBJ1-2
TGTGCCAGCAGCCAAACGTCCCGGGACAGGGCCGGCTACACCTTC
CASSQTSRDRAGYTF
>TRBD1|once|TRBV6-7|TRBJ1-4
TGTGCCAGCAGTTATTGGGACAGCTGCGCAACTAATGAAAAACTGTTTTTT
CASSYWDSCATNEKLFF
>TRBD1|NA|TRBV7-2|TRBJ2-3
TGTGCCAGCAGCTTAACAGGGGAGTCGACAGATACGCAGTATTTT
CASSLTGESTDTQYF
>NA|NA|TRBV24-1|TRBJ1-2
TGTGCCACCAGTGATACTGGGCAGGGGAACTCTGGCTACACCTTC
CATSDTGQGNSGYTF
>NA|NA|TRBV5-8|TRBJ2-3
TGTGCCAGCAGCTTAGCCACAGATACGCAGTATTTT
CASSLATDTQYF
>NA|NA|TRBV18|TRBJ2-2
TGTGCCAGCTCACCAAGCCCCACAGGGACCGGGGAGCTGTTTTTT
CASSPSPTGTGELFF
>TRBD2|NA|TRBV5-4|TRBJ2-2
TGTGCCAGCAGCCCGGGACTAGCGGGAGACGGGGAGCTGTTTTTT
CASSPGLAGDGELFF
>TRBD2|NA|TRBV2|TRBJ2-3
TGTGCCAGCAGTGATTCCTTTCTAGCGGGAGATACGCAGTATTTT
CASSDSFLAGDTQYF
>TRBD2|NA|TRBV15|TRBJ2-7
TGTGCCACCAGCAGATCTGGGACTAGCGGGAGGATTCGCTCCTACGAGCAGTACTTC
CATSRSGTSGRIRSYEQYF
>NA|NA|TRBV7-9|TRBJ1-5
TGTGCCAGCAGCCCGGGAGTTTCCAATCAGCCCCAGCATTTT
CASSPGVSNQPQHF